The 13 T cell receptor beta chains below were found in one sample sequenced in a study of T cells after yellow fever vaccination. TCRdb analysed the 5' RACE reads with MiXCR anew, one entry per CDR3 protein. The table lists 120,000 or so distinct CDR3 sequences, approximately 9% of them singletons. The sample here was CD8+ T cells sorted from PBMCs, taken on the day of the yellow fever booster vaccination. The receptors here all came from a man younger than 35 who received the YFV17D yellow fever vaccine.

This clonotype was observed a few times. This chain connects TRBV27 to TRBJ2-4, with TRBD2 as a possible D gene (5 bases). The CDR3 is 14 amino acids. V shed 6 bases and J shed 0 bases, with 9 bases lying between them. Germline assignment: CDR1 MNHEY and CDR2 SMNVEV (reference sequence). The CDR3 loop reads CASSSGLAKNIQYF. The CDR3 DNA sequence: TGTGCCAGCAGCTCTGGACTAGCCAAAAACATTCAGTACTTC.

This clonotype occurred a few times. This sequence joins TRBV7-9 and TRBJ2-2; maybe TRBD2 (7 bases). The CDR3 is made up of 13 amino acids. The V gene's germline CDR1 is SEHNR and CDR2 FQNEAQ (reference sequence). With 9 bases removed from V and 1 base from J, the gap between germline ends came to 9 bases. The CDR3 coding sequence is TGTGCCAGAGGGGGGGAGAACACCGGGGAGCTGTTTTTT. It codes for CARGGENTGELFF.

The chain links TRBV2 to TRBJ2-3; D remains unclear. The CDR3 has 15 residues. V lost 0 bases, J lost 3 bases, and 10 bases lay in between. The germline gives CDR1 SNHLY, CDR2 FYNNEI. The CDR3, as DNA: TGTGCCAGCAGTGAAGCGGTTTCTGGGACAGATACGCAGTATTTT. Residues: CASSEAVSGTDTQYF.

This clonotype was seen a handful of times. This chain joins TRBV5-1 and TRBJ2-7, with D uncertain. V dropped 1 base and J dropped 5 bases, with 10 bases sitting between them. The CDR3 consists of 13 residues. The germline V gene encodes CDR1 SGHRS and CDR2 YFSETQ. The CDR3 nucleotides are TGCGCCAGCAGCTTGTCTCCATTTGACGAGCAGTACGTC. It is translated as CASSLSPFDEQYV.

The CDR3 here is CASSELGGLSEAFF. The CDR3 DNA reads as TGTGCCAGCAGTGAATTGGGGGGTCTCTCTGAAGCTTTCTTT. This chain joins TRBV2 and TRBJ1-1; TRBD1 is a possible D gene (5 bases). The CDR3 has 14 residues. The germline V gene encodes CDR1 SNHLY and CDR2 FYNNEI. Trimming removed 2 bases from V and 6 bases from J, with 13 bases in between.

The chain combines TRBV7-8 with TRBJ2-3; 12 nucleotides match TRBD2. Germline V lookup: CDR1 SGHVS, CDR2 FQNEAQ. V lost 6 bases, J lost 4 bases, and 8 bases stayed unmatched. CDR3 size: 16 residues. CDR3 region: CASSSRLAGVADTQYF. As DNA, the CDR3 is TGTGCCAGCAGTTCCAGACTAGCGGGGGTTGCAGATACGCAGTATTTT.

The chain carries TRBV4-1 and TRBJ1-6, with D tentatively TRBD1 (5 bases). The CDR3 extends over 16 amino acids. V gave up 0 bases and J gave up 8 bases, with 14 bases separating them. From germline, CDR1 is MGHRA and CDR2 YSYEKL. CDR3 in amino acids: CASSQDPGFYYSPLHF. In nucleotides, the CDR3 is TGCGCCAGCAGCCAAGATCCAGGGTTTTATTATTCACCCCTCCACTTT.

This chain connects TRBV6-2 or TRBV6-3 to TRBJ1-2, with 7 positions matching TRBD1. The CDR3 loop spans 15 amino acids. After removal of 7 bases from V and 0 bases from J, the junction contained 8 bases not matched to a gene. CDR1 MNHEY and CDR2 SVGEGT come from the germline V gene. The DNA for the CDR3 is TGTGCCAGCACCTACGACAGGGTCACTAACTATGGCTACACCTTC. Its translation is CASTYDRVTNYGYTF.

This chain uses TRBV20-1 with TRBJ2-7; D may be TRBD2 (6 bases). V lost 4 bases and J lost 3, with 7 bases in between. The CDR3 extends over 11 amino acids. In germline, CDR1 is DFQATT, CDR2 SNEGSKA (reference sequence). The CDR3 is CSAMDYYEQYF. The CDR3, as DNA: TGCAGTGCTATGGACTACTACGAGCAGTACTTC.

This clonotype was counted between two and nine times. This chain links TRBV7-8 with TRBJ2-1; D is ambiguous. The CDR3 sequence is 15 residues long. From germline, CDR1 is SGHVS and CDR2 FQNEAQ. V was pared by 3 bases and J by 5 bases, with 14 bases between. For the CDR3, the DNA is TGTGCCAGCAGCTTGGGGAACAGTCCTAACAATGAGCAGTTCTTC. It translates to CASSLGNSPNNEQFF.

This clonotype was counted many times. V is TRBV4-3 and J is TRBJ2-7; the D is unclear. There are 16 residues in the CDR3. V lost 0 bases to trimming and J lost 2 bases, with 14 bases between them. Germline assignment: CDR1 LGHNA and CDR2 YSLEER. The CDR3 loop reads CASSQEGQERAYEQYF. CDR3 nucleotides: TGCGCCAGCAGCCAAGAAGGGCAGGAAAGGGCCTACGAGCAGTACTTC.

This clonotype has just a few counts. This rearrangement joins TRBV2 to TRBJ2-7; D may be TRBD1 (5 bases). Germline V gene data show CDR1 as SNHLY and CDR2 as FYNNEI. The ends were cut back, 4 bases at V and 5 bases at J, with 12 bases in the middle. This CDR3 is built from 13 residues. CDR3 DNA: TGTGCCAGCAGTGTGCCCCAGGGAAACGAGCAGTACTTC. It encodes CASSVPQGNEQYF.

This clonotype came up a few times. The rearrangement links TRBV27 to TRBJ1-2, with D possibly matching TRBD1 (5 bases). The ends were cut back, 5 bases at V and 6 bases at J, with 19 bases in the middle. The length of the CDR3 is 15 residues. Germline assignment: CDR1 MNHEY and CDR2 SMNVEV (reference sequence). CDR3 bases: TGTGCCAGCAGTCCGACCAGGGACCTTCGGGATGGCTACACCTTC. It yields the protein CASSPTRDLRDGYTF.